One and the same sample provided the 18 T cell receptor beta chains below, sequenced in a study of OX40 agonist ivuxolimab in advanced cancers. The assay was immunoSEQ multiplex PCR, and TCRdb's table has in-frame clones only and misses some. This repertoire shows approximately 59,000 clones, approximately 80% found once; its top ten account for 0.75%. This sample comprised CD4+ or CD8+ T cells sorted from blood, obtained in a trial of the OX40 agonist ivuxolimab. The source of these receptors is an adult with an advanced solid tumor such as melanoma, head and neck, liver or kidney cancer.

The chain combines TRBV27 with TRBJ2-1, with a weak D call TRBD1 (6 bases). CDR3 length: 16 amino acids. Germline V gene lookup returns CDR1 MNHEY and CDR2 SMNVEV (reference sequence). V lost 1 base and J 3 bases, leaving 13 bases between the germline ends. The DNA of the CDR3 is TGTGCCAGCAGTTTATTGCAGGGGTTAGGCTACAATGAGCAGTTCTTC. Translated: CASSLLQGLGYNEQFF.

V and J are TRBV10-2 and TRBJ1-2; TRBD1 might be the D (6 bases). Germline CDR1 and CDR2: WSHSY and SAAADI. V was trimmed by 6 bases and J by 4 bases, leaving 15 bases between them. This CDR3 region has 14 residues. CDR3 in DNA: TGCGCCAGCAGCTCCGGGGGGGGCACCTATGGCTACACCTTC. This encodes CASSSGGGTYGYTF.

This chain joins TRBV27 and TRBJ1-4; 7 positions match TRBD1. V shed 5 bases and J 6 bases; nucleotides not matched to a gene: 12. The length of the CDR3 is 16 residues. CDR1 and CDR2 (germline): MNHEY, SMNVEV (reference sequence). The CDR3 protein is CASSPLDRERHEKLFF. CDR3 nucleotide sequence: TGTGCCAGCAGTCCCCTAGACAGGGAGCGGCATGAAAAACTGTTTTTT.

V is TRBV9 and J is TRBJ2-7, with D perhaps matching TRBD1 or TRBD2 (7 bases each). The V gene lost 7 bases and the J gene lost 1 base, with 18 bases spanning the gap. The germline V gene encodes CDR1 SGDLS and CDR2 YYNGEE. The CDR3 has 15 amino acids. The CDR3 reads CASGPAGDRSYEQYF. CDR3 nucleotide sequence: TGTGCCAGCGGGCCCGCGGGGGACAGATCCTACGAGCAGTACTTC.

The genes are TRBV5-1 and TRBJ2-1; 13 nucleotides align to TRBD2. The CDR3 covers 16 residues. Germline lookup yields CDR1 SGHRS and CDR2 YFSETQ. J gave up 7 bases and V 0 bases, and 4 bases lay outside the gene matches. CDR3 region: CASSLELAGGKNEQFF. In DNA, the CDR3 is TGCGCCAGCAGCTTGGAACTAGCGGGGGGGAAGAATGAGCAGTTCTTC.

By sample share, this clone is medium-sized. The rearrangement uses TRBV2 and TRBJ1-3, with D possibly TRBD1 on 6 matching bases. V lost 6 bases and J lost 3, with 12 bases in between. The germline V gene encodes CDR1 SNHLY and CDR2 FYNNEI. The CDR3 runs to 14 residues. The CDR3 protein is CASRTGLGGNTIYF. Written as DNA, the CDR3 is TGTGCCAGCAGGACAGGCCTCGGTGGAAACACCATATATTTT.

This clone occurred once. The chain is built from TRBV7-6 and TRBJ1-3; the D gene is possibly TRBD1 (5 bases). Germline V gene sequence: CDR1 SGHVS, CDR2 FNYEAQ. With 5 bases removed from V and 7 bases from J, the gap between germline ends came to 12 bases. There are 13 residues in the CDR3. The chain's CDR3 is CASSPMGGNTIYF. CDR3 nucleotide sequence: TGTGCCAGCAGCCCCATGGGGGGGAACACCATATATTTT. Supplemented by reference TRBV7-6 and TRBJ1-3, the full variable domain reads GAGVSQSPRYKVTKRGQDVALRCDPISGHVSLYWYRQALGQGPEFLTYFNYEAQQDKSGLPNDRFSAERPEGSISTLTIQRTEQRDSAMYRCASSPMGGNTIYFGEGSWLTVV.

The V gene is TRBV18, the J gene TRBJ2-7; 10 nucleotides match TRBD2. From germline, CDR1 is KGHSH and CDR2 LQKENI. The CDR3 contains 15 residues. With V trimmed by 3 bases and J by 4 bases, 6 bases remained unmatched. The CDR3 DNA reads TGTGCCAGCTCACCCTTAGCGGGGGGCTTGTACGAGCAGTACTTC. Its translation is CASSPLAGGLYEQYF.

The CDR3 DNA follows: TGCAGCGTTCAGGTCACAGATACGCAGTATTTT. This translates into CSVQVTDTQYF. V is TRBV29-1 and J is TRBJ2-3; D remains unclear. Germline V gene data show CDR1 as SQVTM and CDR2 as ANQGSEA. Trimming shortened V by 5 bases and J by 2 bases, and 5 bases separated the two germline ends. The CDR3 totals 11 residues.

This sequence joins TRBV11-3 and TRBJ2-1; D call uncertain. Germline assignment: CDR1 SGHNT and CDR2 YENEEA. The CDR3 totals 14 residues. V was cut by 3 bases and J by 3 bases, with 9 bases left in between. The chain's CDR3 is CASSFRTFYNEQFF. CDR3 nucleotides: TGTGCCAGCAGCTTCCGGACGTTCTACAATGAGCAGTTCTTC. Supplemented by reference TRBV11-3 and TRBJ2-1, the full variable domain reads EAGVVQSPRYKIIEKKQPVAFWCNPISGHNTLYWYLQNLGQGPELLIRYENEEAVDDSQLPKDRFSAERLKGVDSTLKIQPAELGDSAVYLCASSFRTFYNEQFFGPGTRLTVL.

The V call is TRBV7-8, the J call TRBJ1-2, with 9 positions matching TRBD1. With V trimmed by 3 bases and J by 8 bases, 10 bases remained unmatched. This CDR3 region has 15 residues. Germline CDR1 and CDR2: SGHVS and FQNEAQ. The CDR3 nucleotides read TGTGCCAGCAGCTTGACGGACAGGGGTAAGGAAGGCTACACCTTC. Amino acid sequence: CASSLTDRGKEGYTF.

This clone was observed a few times. The V gene is TRBV5-5, the J gene TRBJ2-3; D ambiguous. The CDR3 extends over 12 amino acids. Per germline, CDR1 SGHKS and CDR2 YYEKEE (reference sequence). V was pared by 4 bases and J by 4 bases, with 7 bases between. CDR3: CASSLDSDTQYF. The CDR3, as DNA: TGTGCCAGCAGCCTGGATTCAGATACGCAGTATTTT.

This clone was seen a few times. The V gene is TRBV5-3, the J gene TRBJ2-7; TRBD1 agrees at 9 bases. TRBV5-3 falls under the ORF class, with uncertain function. V lost 4 bases and J lost 1; bases outside the gene matches: 6. The length of the CDR3 is 15 residues. CDR3 DNA sequence: TGTGCCAGAAGCCCCGGGACAGGGTTGTCCTACGAGCAGTACTTC. Its translation is CARSPGTGLSYEQYF.

The chain carries TRBV9 and TRBJ1-3, with 7 bases fitting TRBD1. The CDR3 runs to 17 residues. Germline CDR1 and CDR2: SGDLS and YYNGEE. After removal of 0 bases from V and 2 bases from J, the junction contained 8 bases not matched to a gene. CDR3 amino acids: CASSVATGGTAGNTIYF. CDR3 in DNA: TGTGCCAGCAGCGTAGCTACGGGAGGGACAGCTGGAAACACCATATATTTT.

The chain links TRBV11-3 to TRBJ2-3; the D gene is possibly TRBD2 (6 bases). The CDR3 extends over 15 amino acids. Trimming took off 1 base at V and 2 bases at J, with 10 bases between the two ends. Germline lookup yields CDR1 SGHNT and CDR2 YENEEA. This CDR3 reads CASSLAAGLTDTQYF. In nucleotides, the CDR3 is TGTGCCAGCAGCTTAGCTGCGGGGCTCACAGATACGCAGTATTTT.

The genes are TRBV19 and TRBJ2-1; D unclear. Germline V gene sequence: CDR1 LNHDA, CDR2 SQIVND (reference sequence). V was clipped by 5 bases and J by 9 bases, with 17 bases between them. CDR3 size: 14 residues. DNA for the CDR3: TGTGCCAGTAGTCCCCCTCAGAGGTACGGTGAGCAGTTCTTC. It codes for CASSPPQRYGEQFF.

V and J are TRBV2 and TRBJ1-5; D is uncertain. This CDR3 has 14 amino acids. Germline assignment: CDR1 SNHLY and CDR2 FYNNEI. Trimming removed 6 bases at V and 0 bases at J, with 9 bases between. The CDR3 nucleotides read TGTGCCAGCAGACTTGACATTAGCAATCAGCCCCAGCATTTT. As protein: CASRLDISNQPQHF.

The chain has TRBV19 and TRBJ2-7, with 8 bases aligning to TRBD1. The CDR3 contains 15 residues. CDR1 and CDR2 (germline): LNHDA, SQIVND (reference sequence). Trimming removed 5 bases from V and 2 bases from J; junction bases left unmatched: 8. The CDR3 protein is CASSAPGQVPYEQYF. CDR3 DNA sequence: TGTGCCAGTAGTGCCCCGGGACAGGTGCCCTACGAGCAGTACTTC.